Listed here are 10 T cell receptor beta chains from one sample, sequenced in a study of blood T cell repertoires in COVID-19. TCRdb's copy holds only in-frame clones and misses some; the assay was immunoSEQ multiplex PCR. The sample consists of about 28,000 clones, 85% to 95% of them appearing once. The specimen sequenced was peripheral blood. The receptors originated from a woman between 65 and 79 years old with COVID-19, enrolled during active disease.

The V and J genes are TRBV10-3 and TRBJ2-7, with 8 bases that match TRBD2. This CDR3 spans 14 amino acids. CDR1 ENHRY and CDR2 SYGVKD come from the germline V gene. V lost 4 bases to trimming and J lost 7 bases; unmatched junction nucleotides: 9. The CDR3 DNA sequence: TGTGCCATCAGTGCGGGCGGGAGGTTTGAAGAGCAGTACTTC. Its protein product is CAISAGGRFEEQYF.

This clone is a singleton in its sample. The V gene is TRBV12-3 or TRBV12-4, the J gene TRBJ1-1, with a possible D match to TRBD1 (5 bases). CDR3 length: 13 residues. Trimming stripped 6 bases from V and 5 bases from J, with 13 bases between. The CDR3 bases are TGTGCCAGCAGCTTGGGGGGGATAACTGAAGCTTTCTTT. Translation: CASSLGGITEAFF.

This chain uses TRBV19 with TRBJ2-1; D perhaps matches TRBD2 (6 bases). The CDR3 contains 19 residues. V lost 6 bases and J 0 bases, leaving 24 bases between the germline ends. Germline V gene data show CDR1 as LNHDA and CDR2 as SQIVND (reference sequence). The CDR3 region is CASRISPETRTLSYNEQFF. The DNA of the CDR3 is TGTGCCAGTAGAATTTCGCCCGAGACTAGGACCCTCTCCTACAATGAGCAGTTCTTC.

This clone was seen a handful of times. The V call is TRBV28, the J call TRBJ1-2; 10 bases are a match to TRBD1. J gave up 8 bases and V 4 bases, and 10 bases lay outside the gene matches. This CDR3 comprises 15 residues. The V gene's germline CDR1 is MDHEN and CDR2 SYDVKM. The CDR3 DNA reads TGTGCCAGCAGTTCCTTGGGACAGGGGAGGAGGGGCTACACCTTC. Residues: CASSSLGQGRRGYTF.

CDR3 residues: CASSFPGSRSKNIQYF. Written as DNA, the CDR3 is TGTGCCAGCAGCTTTCCCGGGAGTCGCTCCAAAAACATTCAGTACTTC. The chain recombines TRBV5-8 with TRBJ2-4, with a possible D match to TRBD2 (6 bases). Trimming took off 2 bases at V and 2 bases at J, with 14 bases between the two ends. Germline CDR1 SGHTS, CDR2 YDEGEE. The CDR3 spans 16 residues.

This clone was observed once. CDR3 region: CASSLRPSNPLAGGPTDTQYF. The DNA of the CDR3 is TGCGCCAGCAGCTTGAGACCCTCAAACCCACTAGCGGGAGGGCCGACAGATACGCAGTATTTT. J is TRBJ2-3 and V is TRBV5-1, with 13 bases identical to TRBD2. Germline CDR1 SGHRS, CDR2 YFSETQ. Trimming cost V 1 base and J 3 bases; bases outside gene matches: 17. This CDR3 region has 21 residues.

This chain connects TRBV6-5 to TRBJ2-5, with unresolved D. V was pared by 5 bases and J by 0 bases, with 13 bases between. The CDR3 consists of 15 residues. CDR1 is MNHEY and CDR2 is SVGAGI in the germline V gene. The CDR3 is CASSLMGLYQETQYF. Written as DNA, the CDR3 is TGTGCCAGCAGTCTGATGGGCCTGTACCAAGAGACCCAGTACTTC.

The J gene is TRBJ2-7, the V gene TRBV5-8; 7 bases are shared with TRBD2. The CDR3 is 14 amino acids. With 4 bases clipped from V and 6 bases from J, the junction kept 10 bases outside the gene matches. Germline CDR1 is SGHTS and CDR2 is YDEGEE. DNA for the CDR3: TGTGCCAGCAGCGACAGACTAGCAGTCGTCGAGCAGTACTTC. Translated: CASSDRLAVVEQYF.

The V gene is TRBV7-2, the J gene TRBJ2-2, with a possible D match to TRBD2 (6 bases). Deletions cut 3 bases from V and 5 bases from J, with 19 bases between. Germline V gene lookup returns CDR1 SGHTA and CDR2 FQGNSA. The CDR3 totals 17 residues. CDR3 sequence: CASSLGGERLITGELFF. As DNA, the CDR3 is TGTGCCAGCAGCTTGGGGGGAGAGAGGTTGATTACCGGGGAGCTGTTTTTT.

This clone has a single count. The rearrangement uses TRBV3-1 (or the pseudogene TRBV3-2) and TRBJ1-5; no definite D call. The V gene lost 0 bases and the J gene lost 4 bases, with 4 bases spanning the gap. The CDR3 is 13 amino acids. Germline V lookup: CDR1 LGHDT, CDR2 YNNKEL (reference sequence). The CDR3 nucleotides read TGTGCCAGCAGCCAAGAACTGAATCAGCCCCAGCATTTT. Its protein product is CASSQELNQPQHF.